The 21 T cell receptor beta chains below were found in one sample sequenced in a study of control samples from healthy donors and cancer patients. The table came from immunoSEQ multiplex PCR; TCRdb's copy has only in-frame clones and leaves some out. The sample yields about 170,000 clones, about 90% seen once. Material: blood. Every receptor here comes from a woman aged 30 to 39 in good health.

This clone came up a few times. The J gene is TRBJ1-1, the V gene TRBV6-6; tentative D call: TRBD1 (5 bases). In germline, CDR1 is MNHNY, CDR2 SVGAGI (reference sequence). V was shortened by 6 bases and J by 4 bases, with 15 bases between the two germline ends. This CDR3 has 14 residues. The CDR3 here is CASSLREGSTEAFF. CDR3 DNA: TGTGCCAGCAGCCTCAGGGAGGGGAGCACTGAAGCTTTCTTT.

The chain joins TRBV6-1 to TRBJ2-3; 7 bases are shared with TRBD2. The CDR3 runs 18 residues. From germline, CDR1 is MNHNS and CDR2 SASEGT. V lost 2 bases, J lost 3 bases, and 14 bases stayed unmatched. The CDR3 here is CASSEFGSRGRGTDTQYF. CDR3 DNA sequence: TGTGCCAGCAGTGAATTCGGTTCTCGCGGGAGAGGGACAGATACGCAGTATTTT.

The chain couples TRBV9 to TRBJ1-3, with TRBD1 matching 7 bases. Germline trimming cut 4 bases from V and 0 bases from J; bases unmatched to any gene: 10. Per the germline V gene, CDR1 is SGDLS and CDR2 is YYNGEE. The CDR3 length is 17 residues. The DNA of the CDR3 is TGTGCCAGCAGCTTGGGACAGCCTCCCTTCTCTGGAAACACCATATATTTT. Its protein is CASSLGQPPFSGNTIYF.

J is TRBJ2-7 and V is TRBV7-9; D call uncertain. Trimming took 4 bases from V and 3 from J, leaving 16 bases between them. CDR1 and CDR2 (germline): SEHNR, FQNEAQ (reference sequence). This CDR3 spans 15 amino acids. The DNA for the CDR3 is TGTGCCAGCAGCTCCGGTCCCGACAACGTCTACGAGCAGTACTTC. Translated: CASSSGPDNVYEQYF.

The chain is built from TRBV6-1 and TRBJ2-5, with 11 bases matching TRBD2. V was pared by 2 bases and J by 5 bases, with 4 bases of the junction left unmatched. Germline V gene sequence: CDR1 MNHNS, CDR2 SASEGT. This CDR3 has 15 amino acids. CDR3 residues: CASSELAGGGETQYF. The DNA of the CDR3 is TGTGCCAGCAGTGAACTAGCGGGGGGAGGGGAGACCCAGTACTTC.

This sequence joins TRBV7-8 and TRBJ2-7; D not certain. Trimming took 0 bases from V and 2 from J, leaving 8 bases between them. The CDR3 loop spans 14 amino acids. Germline lookup yields CDR1 SGHVS and CDR2 FQNEAQ. CDR3 nucleotide sequence: TGTGCCAGCAGCTTAGCGGGCGGCCCCTACGAGCAGTACGTC. This translates into CASSLAGGPYEQYV.

The V call is TRBV18, the J call TRBJ2-5, with 10 bases fitting TRBD1. The CDR3 spans 15 residues. CDR1 KGHSH and CDR2 LQKENI come from the germline V gene. The junction had 9 bases not matched to a gene; V was cut back by 6 bases and J by 5 bases. This CDR3 is CASSPRQGALETQYF. CDR3 bases: TGTGCCAGCTCCCCTCGACAGGGGGCCTTGGAGACCCAGTACTTC.

The rearrangement links TRBV6-2 or TRBV6-3 to TRBJ1-2, with no clear D. The V gene lost 0 bases and the J gene lost 4 bases, with 9 bases spanning the gap. CDR1 is MNHEY, CDR2 SVGEGT, per germline. The CDR3 is 14 residues long. CDR3 residues: CASSYSRLPYGYTF. Written as DNA, the CDR3 is TGTGCCAGCAGTTACTCGAGGCTACCCTATGGCTACACCTTC.

V gene TRBV11-3 combines with J gene TRBJ2-5, with TRBD2 matching over 7 bases. J was trimmed by 2 bases and V by 5 bases; bases with no gene match: 8. The germline V gene has CDR1 SGHNT and CDR2 YENEEA. The CDR3 runs to 15 residues. In DNA form, the CDR3 reads TGTGCCAGCAGCACAAAGCGGGGTCTTCAAGAGACCCAGTACTTC. It translates to CASSTKRGLQETQYF.

The chain carries TRBV3-1 (or the pseudogene TRBV3-2) and TRBJ1-5, with TRBD1 matching over 10 bases. V lost 2 bases to trimming and J lost 4 bases; unmatched junction nucleotides: 8. Per germline, CDR1 LGHDT and CDR2 YNNKEL (reference sequence). The CDR3 loop spans 17 amino acids. CDR3 in amino acids: CASSQRGGQGINQPQHF. Here the CDR3 DNA reads TGTGCCAGCAGCCAAAGGGGGGGACAGGGGATTAATCAGCCCCAGCATTTT.

This sequence joins TRBV24-1 and TRBJ1-5; 10 nucleotides align to TRBD1. Germline CDR1 is KGHDR and CDR2 is SFDVKD. The V segment lost 11 bases and the J segment 5 bases; nucleotides outside the gene matches: 8. The CDR3 sequence is 14 residues long. CDR3 DNA: TGTGCCATTGCCGGGACAGGGGCCTATCAGCCCCAGCATTTT. It specifies CAIAGTGAYQPQHF.

This clone was picked up many times. The V call is TRBV15, the J call TRBJ2-1; 10 nucleotides match TRBD1. V gave up 5 bases and J gave up 3 bases; unmatched junction bases: 7. The germline CDR1 and CDR2 sequences are LNHNV and YYDKDF (reference sequence). The CDR3 runs to 16 residues. The CDR3 sequence is CATSRRQGALYNEQFF. CDR3 in DNA: TGTGCCACCAGCCGGAGACAGGGGGCCCTCTACAATGAGCAGTTCTTC.

This clone was recorded only once. The chain combines TRBV7-6 with TRBJ2-3; no clear D gene. Germline lookup yields CDR1 SGHVS and CDR2 FNYEAQ. The CDR3 is 13 residues long. Trimming stripped 3 bases from V and 2 bases from J, with 6 bases between. In nucleotides, the CDR3 is TGTGCCAGCAGCTTGGAAGTCACAGATACGCAGTATTTT. It encodes CASSLEVTDTQYF.

DNA for the CDR3: TGTGCCGGGGGGAGGACGGGAATCTACGAGCAGTACTTC. Its translation: CAGGRTGIYEQYF. The V gene is TRBV28, the J gene TRBJ2-7, with a possible D match to TRBD2 (6 bases). Per the germline V gene, CDR1 is MDHEN and CDR2 is SYDVKM. Trimming took 11 bases from V and 3 from J, leaving 17 bases between them. This CDR3 has 13 residues.

This chain joins TRBV18 and TRBJ1-1, with 8 nucleotides matching TRBD1. V shed 0 bases and J 5 bases; nucleotides not matched to a gene: 5. This CDR3 comprises 15 residues. The germline V gene encodes CDR1 KGHSH and CDR2 LQKENI. The CDR3, as DNA: TGTGCCAGCTCACCACCTAACAGGGGGTGGACTGAAGCTTTCTTT. Translation gives CASSPPNRGWTEAFF. The full variable domain, rest sourced from reference TRBV18 and TRBJ1-1, is NAGVMQNPRHLVRRRGQEARLRCSPMKGHSHVYWYRQLPEEGLKFMVYLQKENIIDESGMPKERFSAEFPKEGPSILRIQQVVRGDSAAYFCASSPPNRGWTEAFFGQGTRLTVV.

V and J are TRBV28 and TRBJ1-2, with no clear D. Trimming cost V 1 base and J 4 bases, with 16 bases left between them. The V gene's germline CDR1 is MDHEN and CDR2 SYDVKM. This CDR3 is 16 amino acids long. Here the CDR3 DNA reads TGTGCCAGCAGTTTATTTCGCCGGGAGGCGGGCTATGGCTACACCTTC. Amino acids: CASSLFRREAGYGYTF.

This clone was recorded only once. The CDR3 here is CASSTSPGLLEKLFF. CDR3 nucleotides: TGCGCCAGCAGCACCTCCCCAGGGCTTCTTGAAAAACTGTTTTTT. This chain joins TRBV5-1 and TRBJ1-4; D might be TRBD1 (5 bases). The CDR3 is 15 amino acids. Trimming took off 4 bases at V and 7 bases at J, with 17 bases between the two ends. Germline CDR1 reads SGHRS; CDR2 reads YFSETQ.

This clone came up once. The chain is built from TRBV4-2 and TRBJ2-2; no clear D gene. V was cut by 0 bases and J by 4 bases, with 6 bases left in between. The CDR3 is made up of 14 amino acids. Germline assignment: CDR1 LGHNA and CDR2 YNFKEQ. The chain's CDR3 is CASSQDLGTGELFF. The CDR3 coding sequence is TGTGCCAGCAGCCAAGATCTGGGCACCGGGGAGCTGTTTTTT.

In this sample, this clone turned up a few times. V usage is TRBV7-6 and J usage is TRBJ2-5; TRBD2 matches 14 bases. CDR1 and CDR2 (germline): SGHVS, FNYEAQ. V was clipped by 3 bases and J by 5 bases; unmatched bases: 14. This CDR3 has 19 residues. In DNA, the CDR3 is TGTGCCAGCAGCTTGTCCGGGACTAGCGGGAGAATAGCCTGGGAGACCCAGTACTTC. It codes for CASSLSGTSGRIAWETQYF.

The sample holds one count of this clone. The chain is built from TRBV5-1 and TRBJ2-5, with 7 positions matching TRBD2. The CDR3 contains 18 residues. J was trimmed by 1 base and V by 2 bases; bases with no gene match: 14. CDR1 and CDR2 from the germline V gene are SGHRS and YFSETQ. For the CDR3, the DNA is TGCGCCAGCAGCTTCGTTACGGTGGAGCGGGGAAGCCAAGAGACCCAGTACTTC. Protein: CASSFVTVERGSQETQYF.

This chain connects TRBV5-1 to TRBJ2-5; 7 bases are shared with TRBD1. The CDR3 consists of 15 residues. Germline lookup yields CDR1 SGHRS and CDR2 YFSETQ. Trimming took 3 bases from V and 7 from J; bases not matched to a gene: 12. The CDR3 DNA follows: TGCGCCAGCAGCTCCCAAGGGGGCACGACGAGGACCCAGTACTTC. This translates into CASSSQGGTTRTQYF.